This entry lists 9 T cell receptor beta chains sequenced from one sample in a study of blood T cells in healthy people across ages. Then a second PCR, running roughly 7 to 12 cycles, was carried out with a sample-barcoded 5' primer and a J-beta primer mix. TCRdb reprocessed the 5' RACE reads via MiXCR and lists one record per CDR3 protein. The table shows some 760,000 distinct CDR3 sequences, with 25% occurring only once. The same data also contributed to another study, on T cells of mothers and their children.

Sequenced: blood. These receptors were taken from a boy younger than 18 in good health.

This rearrangement joins TRBV7-2 to TRBJ2-5; TRBD2 aligns across 7 bases. The ends lost 1 base at V and 5 bases at J; junction bases unmatched: 4. Germline CDR1 reads SGHTA; CDR2 reads FQGNSA. The CDR3 has 14 amino acids. CDR3 nucleotide sequence: TGTGCCAGCAGCTTAGTGCGGGGGATGGAGACCCAGTACTTC. Amino acid sequence: CASSLVRGMETQYF.

The V gene is TRBV12-3 or TRBV12-4, the J gene TRBJ1-5; 10 positions match TRBD1. There are 16 residues in the CDR3. The ends lost 6 bases at V and 1 base at J; junction bases unmatched: 6. This CDR3 reads CASSKTGGESNQPQHF. The CDR3 nucleotides read TGTGCCAGCAGCAAGACAGGGGGCGAAAGCAATCAGCCCCAGCATTTT.

A note on this clonotype: Lacking the conserved final phenylalanine or tryptophan, this CDR3 likely reflects a read error. The V call is TRBV7-3, the J call TRBJ2-5; no clear D gene. From germline, CDR1 is SGHTA and CDR2 FQGTGA. Deletions cut 3 bases from V and 1 base from J, with 6 bases between. This CDR3 comprises 13 residues. The CDR3 is CASSFGGQETQYL. The CDR3 DNA follows: TGTGCCAGCAGCTTCGGCGGCCAAGAGACCCAGTACCTC.

This clonotype was counted only a few times. The chain uses TRBV20-1 and TRBJ2-3, with TRBD2 matching over 8 bases. V shed 2 bases and J 0 bases; nucleotides not matched to a gene: 1. CDR3 size: 14 residues. Germline CDR1 is DFQATT and CDR2 is SNEGSKA (reference sequence). The CDR3 nucleotides are TGCAGTGCTAGATTAGCGGGAAGCACAGATACGCAGTATTTT. The encoded protein is CSARLAGSTDTQYF.

The chain joins TRBV20-1 to TRBJ2-7, with D maybe TRBD1 (5 bases). CDR3 length equals 12 residues. Germline V gene lookup returns CDR1 DFQATT and CDR2 SNEGSKA (reference sequence). V was shortened by 7 bases and J by 3 bases, with 13 bases between the two germline ends. CDR3 sequence: CSVKGDLYEQYF. The CDR3 DNA sequence: TGCAGTGTCAAAGGGGATCTCTACGAGCAGTACTTC.

This clonotype has only a few counts. The chain uses TRBV27 and TRBJ2-7; D assignment may be TRBD1 or TRBD2 (5 bases each). The germline CDR1 and CDR2 sequences are MNHEY and SMNVEV (reference sequence). V was trimmed by 5 bases and J by 3 bases, leaving 14 bases between them. The CDR3 runs 14 residues. CDR3 DNA: TGTGCCAGCAGTCCCGGTTCGGGGCTCTACGAGCAGTACTTC. Residues: CASSPGSGLYEQYF.

A few counts support this clonotype. The chain couples TRBV10-3 to TRBJ2-7; tentatively, D is TRBD2 (6 bases). Germline loops: CDR1 ENHRY, CDR2 SYGVKD. The CDR3 contains 13 residues. V lost 7 bases, J lost 7 bases, and 17 bases lay in between. CDR3 residues: CAITDRGLGEQYF. DNA of the CDR3: TGTGCCATCACGGATCGGGGGTTGGGGGAGCAGTACTTC.

This chain connects TRBV6-6 to TRBJ2-4, with 8 positions matching TRBD1. V dropped 5 bases and J dropped 5; count of bases not matched to a gene: 8. This CDR3 has 15 residues. The germline V gene has CDR1 MNHNY and CDR2 SVGAGI (reference sequence). The CDR3 protein is CASSTPDRGQNIQYF. CDR3 nucleotides: TGTGCCAGCAGTACCCCAGACAGGGGCCAAAACATTCAGTACTTC.

The chain combines TRBV6-1 with TRBJ1-2; TRBD1 aligns across 9 bases. The CDR3 runs 15 residues. CDR1 is MNHNS, CDR2 SASEGT, per germline. Trimming at V came to 6 bases and at J to 4 bases, leaving 9 bases not matched to a gene. The CDR3 DNA reads TGTGCCAGCAGCGAACCGGGACAGGGAGCCTATGGCTACACCTTC. Its protein is CASSEPGQGAYGYTF.